This TCR beta chain stems from a study of cytomegalovirus exposure and HLA in healthy donors (dated by TCRdb to about 2017). As for the study more broadly: An earlier analysis of approximately 550 of the donors reported 250 to 300 Gb of sequence data and 100 million to 130 million unique TCR beta sequences from about 200 million T cells. High-throughput TCR immunosequencing, statistical association of individual TCRs with disease status, and machine learning were combined to predict cytomegalovirus infection status. Because of strong linkage in the cohort, 5 or 6 DR-DQ haplotypes were treated as single units for association and clustering. A later analysis re-examined previously published TCR beta repertoires from about 670 donors and added high-resolution HLA genotyping to investigate patterns of TCR occurrence. Donor age, sex, ethnicity and CMV serostatus were compiled together with the repertoire data. Every discovery cohort repertoire had been produced on one sequencing platform. In the later analysis, no new phenotypic data were used to find candidate immune exposures; instead, reliance was placed on TCR beta sequences and their occurrence across donors. Across around 400 genotyped donors of the cohort, an average of about 200,000 unique TCR beta nucleotide sequences per donor were sequenced, and roughly a sixth of those sequences were non-productive. An early release covering some 640 HLA-typed donors comprised approximately 290 gigabases of sequencing data and approximately 85 million unique TCR sequences. Class I and class II HLA loci were covered by the typing at four-digit resolution. Among the approximately 420 genotyped donors, about 85% belonged to the genetic ancestry cluster associated with self-reported Caucasian donors. The T cell repertoires of around 670 subjects were profiled by immunosequencing and related to cytomegalovirus serostatus. Typing coverage differed by locus: A, B, C, DRB1 and DQB1 were typed in about 629-640 donors, DQA1 in roughly 510, DPA1 in 600 to 610, and DPB1 in 472. An earlier analysis of approximately 500 of the donors applied high-throughput TCR beta sequencing to assess whether each TCR beta V gene segment acted as functional or pseudogenic. The study was designed to test whether signatures of past pathogen exposure could be identified by cataloging public T cell receptors. Genome-wide SNP genotypes for about 60% of the roughly 700 donors were used in a later genetic analysis, which treated that subset as a discovery cohort. In addition to the first cohort of 650 to 750 subjects, a separate validation cohort of approximately 130 different subjects was used.

What the work shows at the level of the full study, not this receptor alone: A further reported finding was that TCR beta sequences accurately predicted the HLA-A and HLA-B alleles for most subjects in the first cohort. The authors suggested that the approach could potentially be generalized to other disease states and immunological phenotypes. In a later analysis, HLA-associated TCR beta chains showed more clonal expansion and lower generation probabilities than non-associated chains that were equally common. In a later genetic analysis, a missense DCLRE1C variant was associated with V-gene and J-gene trimming of TCR beta chains, and the association was replicated in an independent cohort. About 15 rarely observed V segments, including chromosome 9 orphons, were excluded from the earlier analysis of a few hundred of the donors because counts were too low. Three of the identified cytomegalovirus-associated TCR beta chains were confirmed in vitro to be specific for cytomegalovirus antigens. Broadly in line with IMGT annotations, most TCR beta V segments showed up in productive rearrangements about 90% or about 30% of the time in an earlier analysis of approximately 640 of the donors. In both the original and validation cohorts, the classifier was reported to diagnose cytomegalovirus status with high specificity and sensitivity. At a false discovery rate of 0.05, a later analysis linked under 20,000 TCR beta sequences to specific HLA alleles. Because the 87-base-pair reads could not distinguish some IMGT-functional V segments, including TRBV6-2 and TRBV6-3, those segments were excluded. Assigning TCR associations to individual alleles was difficult when HLA alleles, especially DR and DQ, strongly co-occurred. A later analysis reported that several top co-occurrence clusters appeared linked to parvovirus B19, influenza, CMV and Epstein-Barr virus. According to a later analysis, most CMV-associated TCR beta chains appeared to be HLA-restricted, and the HLA associations seemed to be driven largely by CMV exposure. In this cohort, only TCR beta chains were sequenced, and detectable features were limited by the absence of alpha or paired-chain data. A later genetic analysis reported fewer N-insertions in productive TCRs among donors in an Asian-associated ancestry cluster than the roughly 650-donor mean. CMV serostatus was the only immune exposure information available for the cohort. Because HLA typing was unavailable for some donors at each locus, only the typed subset was used in association tests. The presence/absence analyses assumed that sequencing depth was roughly uniform across donors, and that assumption may not be true. Correlated functional status among segregating V segments might reflect linkage disequilibrium, but an unknown experimental factor could not be ruled out. A cluster of highly shared sequence variants was judged likely to represent a technical artifact of the sequencing pipeline. Most TCR sequences were seen in very few donors, while some public TCRs were found in many individuals. A later analysis found that TCR association rates varied across HLA loci, with DRB1 alleles showing the most associated TCRs and HLA-C alleles the fewest. The study gave a list of some 150 TCR beta chains associated with cytomegalovirus.

The receptor library was made with the immunoSEQ multiplex PCR assay. For the multiplex PCR, a mixture combining 60 forward primers for TCR Vbeta segments and 13 reverse primers for TCR Jbeta segments was used. The CDR3 region of rearranged TCR beta genes was amplified from genomic DNA by a multiplex PCR assay. The amplified TCR beta libraries were sequenced on the Illumina HiSeq System as 87-base-pair reads. From the authors' description of their analysis: In a later analysis, 70 million to 95 million unique TCR beta chains were counted across the approximately 670 repertoires, and roughly 11 million of these chains were shared by at least two donors. To remove PCR and sequencing errors, raw reads were error-corrected and collapsed into unique sequences using a nearest-neighbor algorithm that merged closely related sequences. Alignment of CDR3 sequences to IMGT reference sequences was used to assign V, D and J gene segments. For a sequence to be retained, a match of at least six nucleotides to both a V gene segment and a J gene segment was required. Rearrangements were classified as productive when the CDR3 lacked stop codons and remained in frame with V and J, and all other rearrangements were classified as non-productive. Following IMGT convention, CDR3 was defined as the stretch from the second conserved V-encoded cysteine up to the conserved J-encoded phenylalanine. In an earlier analysis of 587 of the donors, sequences lacking an unambiguous match to a single V gene segment were excluded. An earlier analysis of a few hundred of the donors called V segments functional above 56.7% productive rearrangements and segregating when the between-donor standard deviation exceeded 5%. A statistical classification framework was developed to diagnose cytomegalovirus status using the catalog of TCR beta chain sequences. V and J gene assignment, in a later analysis, came from comparing TCR nucleotide sequences with IMGT/GENE-DB human TR gene sequences. In a later analysis, CDR3 sequences and most-parsimonious VDJ recombination scenarios were assigned using the TCRdist pipeline. A later analysis defined each TCR beta chain by its CDR3 amino acid sequence plus V-gene family, and excluded reads lacking a unique V-gene family. In a later analysis, around 600 highly shared, low-generation-probability nucleotide sequences were removed to address suspected cross-contamination and a sequencing artifact. A later analysis calculated a clonal expansion index for each public chain from normalized within-repertoire ranks of inferred template counts. Generation probabilities in a later analysis came from a VDJ recombination model fitted to out-of-frame rearrangements, and those results were checked against IGoR. In a later analysis, TCR-TCR, TCR-HLA and TCR-CMV co-occurrence was scored with hypergeometric tests, and a repertoire-size bias correction was applied to TCR pairs. A later analysis estimated false discovery rates by permuting HLA or CMV assignments 20 times. In a later analysis, co-occurring TCRs were grouped with DBSCAN, and TCRdist sequence similarity was added when clustering was performed within HLA-allele-positive subsets. Repertoires with fewer than 30,000 or more than 120,000 public chains were left out of co-occurrence clustering, as were five repertoires with anomalous nucleotide sharing. Held by TCRdb, this immuneACCESS table contains in-frame sequences only and omits some clones. Under half of the omission traces to an unresolved V gene where checked; the cause of the rest is unknown. D and trimming come from the DNA, and the V and J calls and clone size come from that table. In this sample the table shows about 220,000 clones, 82% of which occur a single time. The top ten clonotypes cover approximately 5.7% of the sample.

The CDR3, cysteine through phenylalanine, is 14 amino acids long. Only the CDR3 DNA stays, 42 bases, in frame from base 1. V lost 3 bases and J lost 5 bases, and the count of bases not matched to a germline gene is 1. From the germline V gene (reference sequence), CDR1 is MNHEY and CDR2 is SMNVEV. The cohort was made up of 666 healthy bone marrow donors. Cohort members were all nominally healthy when sampled, although unrecorded immune exposures were likely present. The donor tested CMV seropositive and was one of the 289 seropositive cohort members. Each donor provided a peripheral blood sample, and peripheral blood mononuclear cells were used for TCR beta sequencing. Genomic DNA extraction from the blood cell samples was performed with the Qiagen DNeasy Blood Extraction Kit. Remarks on this clone: This clone's antigen is unknown. Base qualities were left out, and no much larger clone turns up one base away.

The sequencing input was PBMCs. This TCR was sampled from a man aged 35 to 55 in good health and CMV-seropositive. The sequence links TRBV27 to TRBJ2-1, with 10 bases matching TRBD2. The CDR3 has the sequence CASSFGTSDNEQFF. The DNA is as follows: TGTGCCAGCAGTTTCGGGACTAGCGACAATGAGCAGTTCTTC.